The clone carrying this T cell receptor (beta chain) has a count of ten or more. CDR1 SGHTA and CDR2 FQGNSA come from the germline V gene. The CDR3 loop spans 13 amino acids. V was clipped by 5 bases and J by 8 bases; unmatched bases: 5. This entry belongs to a study of T cells in Graves' hyperthyroidism and ophthalmopathy. There were TCR beta CDR3 regions amplified from RNA transcripts. With the HTBI primer set, the TCR CDR3 went through a first round of RT-PCR. MiXCR was run by TCRdb on the multiplex PCR reads, yielding one entry per CDR3 protein. The sample comprises a few hundred thousand distinct CDR3 sequences, approximately 17% of which are singletons, and 17% rests with the top ten.

The receptor was isolated from a woman aged 18-29 years with Graves' ophthalmopathy. The chain carries TRBV7-2 and TRBJ2-1, with 8 bases identical to TRBD1. The sample comprised blood. The CDR3 reads CASSLKTGDEQFF. The DNA of the CDR3 is TGTGCCAGCAGCCTCAAGACAGGGGATGAGCAGTTCTTC.